This T cell receptor (beta chain) was sequenced during a study of Tregs in tolerant kidney transplant recipients (dated by TCRdb to about 2019). For the study in its entirety: Related donors were used in the transplants with nonmyeloablative bone marrow transplantation, and mixed chimerism was transient in the human trials. Before combined kidney and bone marrow transplantation, this study identified donor-specific regulatory T cells using TCRbeta sequencing and then followed those same cells after transplant. The paper's findings and limits, for the study overall: The most biologically relevant and donor-specific TCRbeta repertoire appeared to be identified by expanding Tregs with activated donor B cells. Donor-specific Treg expansion exceeded global Treg expansion in tolerant patients, suggesting antigen-driven rather than nonspecific expansion. Biological reproducibility was not directly assessed, although technical replication error appeared to be minimal. Because only a small number of patients were included, the study had limitations, and the results will need to be validated in larger populations as well as under other immunosuppression protocols. PCR primers changed over time for some patients, so nucleotide-level comparison across those patients' samples was not possible.

In light of the paper, this sample's time point label describes: blood sample drawn before combined kidney and bone marrow transplant. Thawed PBMCs were FACS-sorted into unstimulated Tregs (CD4+CD25+CD127-), CD4+ non-Tregs (CD4+CD25-), CD4 cells and CD8 cells. Patients were 4 combined kidney and bone marrow transplant recipients from the ITN036ST trial, and only these trial subjects had samples available. Healthy control blood was separated into PBMCs by Ficoll density gradient and cryopreserved, and patient PBMCs were collected both before and after transplant. Points on this clone: Its cognate antigen has yet to be identified. Per-nucleotide qualities are absent, and no much larger clonotype sits a single base away.

The CDR3 numbers 15 residues from cysteine through phenylalanine. The read is trimmed to its CDR3 DNA, 45 bases read in frame from base 1. Based on the germline V gene, the CDR1 and CDR2 sequences are MGHRA and YSYEKL. V gives up 1 base and J gives up 7 bases, and the segment between their germline ends measures 16 bases. For TCRbeta CDR3 sequencing, genomic DNA from the sorted cells was extracted using the QIAGEN DNeasy Blood and Tissue Kit. High-throughput TCRbeta CDR3 sequencing was carried out commercially through immunoSEQ, with PCR amplification with bias correction and internal controls included. In the authors' own workflow: A unique productive TCRbeta sequence was defined by the CDR3 nucleotide sequence when primers matched, and otherwise by the CDR3 amino acid sequence together with the Vbeta and Jbeta genes. To correct for sorting error, sequences found in more than one sorted population at a frequency ratio of 2:1 or less were discarded, and the remaining shared sequences were assigned to the population with the higher frequency. A sequence was defined as donor-reactive if the sequence was expanded at least 5-fold in CFSE-low cells compared with unstimulated cells and had a frequency of at least 0.01% in CFSE-low cells. Repertoire divergence was quantified by Jensen-Shannon divergence calculated from the top 100 TCRbeta sequences ranked by frequency. For any sample with multiple sequencing runs, sorting error was corrected in each run separately before the runs were pooled. The immuneACCESS repertoire file appears here via TCRdb, limited to in-frame rearrangements. These files lack a portion of the clones; in checked studies, under half of the deficit traces to unresolved V genes, and the cause of the others is not known. That table gives V, J and clone size, and the DNA gave D and trimming. Across this sample there are more than 60,000 clones, with nearly 98% seen only once. In total, the top ten clones hold 0.55% to 0.6% of the sample.

The rearrangement combines TRBV4-1 with TRBJ1-2; the D gene is not confidently resolved. This sample comprised CD4+ T cells from blood, obtained before the transplant. The receptor's source is a human donor who received a combined kidney and bone marrow transplant. The nucleotides read TGCGCCAGCAGCCAAGTGAGGGCCGGCCCCCCTGGCTACACCTTC. Its protein reads: CASSQVRAGPPGYTF.